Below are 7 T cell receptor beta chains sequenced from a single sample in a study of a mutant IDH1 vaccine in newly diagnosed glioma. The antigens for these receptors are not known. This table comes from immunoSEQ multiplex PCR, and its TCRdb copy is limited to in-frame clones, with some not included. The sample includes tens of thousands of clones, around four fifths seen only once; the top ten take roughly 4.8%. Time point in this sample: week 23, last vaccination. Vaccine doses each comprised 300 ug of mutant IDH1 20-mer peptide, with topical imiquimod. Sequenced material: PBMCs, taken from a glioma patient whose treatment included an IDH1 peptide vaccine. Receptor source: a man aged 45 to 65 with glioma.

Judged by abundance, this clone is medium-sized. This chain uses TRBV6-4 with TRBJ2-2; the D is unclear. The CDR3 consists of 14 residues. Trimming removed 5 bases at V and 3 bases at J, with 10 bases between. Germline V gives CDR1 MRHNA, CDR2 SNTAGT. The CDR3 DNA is TGTGCCAGCAGTCCCGGTCCGGACACCGGGGAGCTGTTTTTT. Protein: CASSPGPDTGELFF.

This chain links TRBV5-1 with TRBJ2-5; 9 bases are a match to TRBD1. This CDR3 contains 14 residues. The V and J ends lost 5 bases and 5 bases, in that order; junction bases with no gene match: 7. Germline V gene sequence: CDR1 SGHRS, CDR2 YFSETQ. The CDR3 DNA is TGCGCCAGCAGAAGGGGACAGGGTGAGGAGACCCAGTACTTC. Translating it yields CASRRGQGEETQYF.

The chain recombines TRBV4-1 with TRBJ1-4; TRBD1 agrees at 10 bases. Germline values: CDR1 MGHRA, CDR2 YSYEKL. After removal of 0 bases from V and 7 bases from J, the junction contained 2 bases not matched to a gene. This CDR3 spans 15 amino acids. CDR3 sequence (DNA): TGCGCCAGCAGCCAAGACGGGACAGGGGTTGAAAAACTGTTTTTT. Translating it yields CASSQDGTGVEKLFF.

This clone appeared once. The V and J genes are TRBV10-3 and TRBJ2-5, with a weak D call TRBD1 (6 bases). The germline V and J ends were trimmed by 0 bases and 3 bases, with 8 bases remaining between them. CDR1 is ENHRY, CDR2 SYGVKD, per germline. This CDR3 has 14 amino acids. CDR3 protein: CAISESNREETQYF. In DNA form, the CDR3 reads TGTGCCATCAGTGAGTCAAACAGGGAAGAGACCCAGTACTTC.

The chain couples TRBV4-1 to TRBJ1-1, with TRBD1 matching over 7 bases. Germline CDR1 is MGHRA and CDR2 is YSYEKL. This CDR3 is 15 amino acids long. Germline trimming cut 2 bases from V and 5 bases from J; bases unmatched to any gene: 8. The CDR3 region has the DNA TGCGCCAGCAGCCAAAGTGGTACAGGGGTGACTGAAGCTTTCTTT. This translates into CASSQSGTGVTEAFF.

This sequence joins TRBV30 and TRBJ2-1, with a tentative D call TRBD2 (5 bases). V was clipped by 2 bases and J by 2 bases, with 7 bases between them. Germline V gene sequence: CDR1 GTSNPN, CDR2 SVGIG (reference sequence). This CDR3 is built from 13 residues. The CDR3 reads CAWSTGAYNEQFF. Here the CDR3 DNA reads TGTGCCTGGAGTACCGGGGCCTACAATGAGCAGTTCTTC.

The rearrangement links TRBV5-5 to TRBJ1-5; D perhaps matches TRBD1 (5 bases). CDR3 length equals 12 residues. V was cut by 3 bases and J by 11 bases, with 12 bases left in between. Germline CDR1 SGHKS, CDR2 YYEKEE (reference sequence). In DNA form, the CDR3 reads TGTGCCAGCAGCTCAGACGGGGGGTCCCAGCATTTT. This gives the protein CASSSDGGSQHF.